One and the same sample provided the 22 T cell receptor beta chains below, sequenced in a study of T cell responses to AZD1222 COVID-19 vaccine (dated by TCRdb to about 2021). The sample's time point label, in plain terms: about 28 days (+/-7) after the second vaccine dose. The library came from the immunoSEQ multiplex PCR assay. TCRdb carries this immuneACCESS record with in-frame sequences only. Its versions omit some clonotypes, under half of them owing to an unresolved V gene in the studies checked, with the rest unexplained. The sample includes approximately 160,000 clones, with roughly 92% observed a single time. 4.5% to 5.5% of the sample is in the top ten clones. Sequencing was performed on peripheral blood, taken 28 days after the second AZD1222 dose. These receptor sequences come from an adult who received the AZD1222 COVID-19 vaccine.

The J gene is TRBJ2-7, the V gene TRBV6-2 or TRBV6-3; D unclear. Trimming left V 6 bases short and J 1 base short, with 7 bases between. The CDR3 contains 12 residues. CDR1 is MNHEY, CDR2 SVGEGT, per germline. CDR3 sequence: CASSERSYEQYF. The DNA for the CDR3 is TGTGCCAGCAGCGAAAGATCCTACGAGCAGTACTTC.

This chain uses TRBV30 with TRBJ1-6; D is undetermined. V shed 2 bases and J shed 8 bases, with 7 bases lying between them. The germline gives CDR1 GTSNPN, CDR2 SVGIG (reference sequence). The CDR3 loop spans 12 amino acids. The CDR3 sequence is CAWSQRDSPLHF. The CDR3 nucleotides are TGTGCCTGGAGTCAGAGGGATTCACCCCTCCACTTT.

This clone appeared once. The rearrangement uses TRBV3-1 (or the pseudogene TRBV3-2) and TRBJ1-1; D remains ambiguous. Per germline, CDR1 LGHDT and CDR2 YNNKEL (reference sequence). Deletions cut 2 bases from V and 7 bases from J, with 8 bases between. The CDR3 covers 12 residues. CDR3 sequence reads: CASSQSGLEAFF. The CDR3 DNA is TGTGCCAGCAGCCAATCAGGCCTTGAAGCTTTCTTT.

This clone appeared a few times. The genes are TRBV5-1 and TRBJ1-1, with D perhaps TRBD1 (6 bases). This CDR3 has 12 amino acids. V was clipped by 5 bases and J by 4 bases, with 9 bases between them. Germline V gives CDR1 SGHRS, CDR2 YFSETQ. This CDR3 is CASSFRGTEAFF. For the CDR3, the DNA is TGCGCCAGCAGTTTCAGGGGCACTGAAGCTTTCTTT.

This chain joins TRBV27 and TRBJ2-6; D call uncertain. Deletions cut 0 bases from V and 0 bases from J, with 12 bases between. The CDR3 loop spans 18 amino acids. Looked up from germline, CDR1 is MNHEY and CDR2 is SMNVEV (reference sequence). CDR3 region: CASSLSRLLSSGANVLTF. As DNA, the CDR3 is TGTGCCAGCAGTTTATCACGCCTCCTCTCCTCTGGGGCCAACGTCCTGACTTTC.

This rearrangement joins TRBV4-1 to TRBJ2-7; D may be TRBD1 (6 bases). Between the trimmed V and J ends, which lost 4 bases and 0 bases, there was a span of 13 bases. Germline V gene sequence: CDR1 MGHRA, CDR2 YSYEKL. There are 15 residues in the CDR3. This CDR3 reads CASSLRDINSYEQYF. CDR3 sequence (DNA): TGCGCCAGCAGCCTCCGGGACATTAACTCCTACGAGCAGTACTTC.

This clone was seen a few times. The CDR3 region is CASSYTGLPSPTGELFF. For the CDR3, the DNA is TGCGCCAGCAGCTATACTGGACTCCCGAGCCCCACCGGGGAGCTGTTTTTT. The chain joins TRBV4-1 to TRBJ2-2; weak D call: TRBD2 (5 bases). The germline V and J ends were trimmed by 5 bases and 4 bases, with 20 bases remaining between them. This CDR3 is built from 17 residues. Germline-derived CDR1 and CDR2 are MGHRA and YSYEKL.

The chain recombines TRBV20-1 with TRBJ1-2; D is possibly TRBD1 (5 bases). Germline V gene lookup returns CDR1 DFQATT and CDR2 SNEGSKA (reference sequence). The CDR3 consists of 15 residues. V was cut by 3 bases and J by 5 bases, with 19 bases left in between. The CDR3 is CSASIRQGRGYGYTF. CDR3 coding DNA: TGCAGTGCTAGTATAAGGCAGGGTAGAGGATATGGCTACACCTTC.

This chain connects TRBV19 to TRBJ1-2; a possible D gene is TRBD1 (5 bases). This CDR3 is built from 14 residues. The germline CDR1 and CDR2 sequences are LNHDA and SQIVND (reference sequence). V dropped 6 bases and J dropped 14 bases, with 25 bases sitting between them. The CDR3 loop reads CASSPTGAMGWKTF. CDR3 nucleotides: TGTGCCAGTAGCCCAACCGGGGCCATGGGGTGGAAGACCTTC.

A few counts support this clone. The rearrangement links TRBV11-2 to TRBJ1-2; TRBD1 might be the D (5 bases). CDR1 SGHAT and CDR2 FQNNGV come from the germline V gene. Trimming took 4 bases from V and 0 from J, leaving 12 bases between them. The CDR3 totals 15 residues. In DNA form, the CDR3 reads TGTGCCAGCAGCTCTACGTCAGGGACTAACTATGGCTACACCTTC. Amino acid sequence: CASSSTSGTNYGYTF.

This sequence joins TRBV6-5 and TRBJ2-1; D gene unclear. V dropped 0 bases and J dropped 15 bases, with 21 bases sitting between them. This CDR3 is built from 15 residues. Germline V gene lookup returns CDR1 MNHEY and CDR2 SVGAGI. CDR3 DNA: TGTGCCAGCAGTTACTCGATAAATCAACAACACCCTCCGTTCTTC. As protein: CASSYSINQQHPPFF.

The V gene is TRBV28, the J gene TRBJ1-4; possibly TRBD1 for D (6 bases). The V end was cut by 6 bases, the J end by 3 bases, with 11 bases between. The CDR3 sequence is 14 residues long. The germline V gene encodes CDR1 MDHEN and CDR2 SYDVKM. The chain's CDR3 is CASRPGQSNEKLFF. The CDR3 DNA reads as TGTGCCAGCAGACCAGGACAGTCTAATGAAAAACTGTTTTTT.

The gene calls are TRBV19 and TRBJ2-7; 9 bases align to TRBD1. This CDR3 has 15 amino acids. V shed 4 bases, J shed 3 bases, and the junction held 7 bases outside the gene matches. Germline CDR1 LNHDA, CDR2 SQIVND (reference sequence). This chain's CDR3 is CASSNKQGAGYEQYF. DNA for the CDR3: TGTGCCAGTAGTAACAAACAGGGGGCGGGCTACGAGCAGTACTTC.

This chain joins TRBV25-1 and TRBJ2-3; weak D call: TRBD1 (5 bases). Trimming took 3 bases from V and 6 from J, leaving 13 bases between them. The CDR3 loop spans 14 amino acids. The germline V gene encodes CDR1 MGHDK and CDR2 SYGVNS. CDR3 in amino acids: CASSETLRGDTQYF. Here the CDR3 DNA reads TGTGCCAGCAGTGAGACCCTAAGGGGCGATACGCAGTATTTT.

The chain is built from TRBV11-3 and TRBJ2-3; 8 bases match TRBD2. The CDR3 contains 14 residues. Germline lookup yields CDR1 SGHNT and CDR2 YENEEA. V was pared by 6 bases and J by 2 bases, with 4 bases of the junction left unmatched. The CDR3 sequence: CASSIAGPTDTQYF. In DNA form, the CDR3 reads TGTGCCAGCAGTATAGCGGGACCCACAGATACGCAGTATTTT.

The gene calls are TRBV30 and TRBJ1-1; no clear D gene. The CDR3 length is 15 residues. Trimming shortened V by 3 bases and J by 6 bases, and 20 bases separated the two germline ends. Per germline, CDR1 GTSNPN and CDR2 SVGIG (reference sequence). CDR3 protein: CAWSPRRAFRAEAFF. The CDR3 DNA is TGTGCCTGGAGCCCTAGACGGGCCTTCCGGGCTGAAGCTTTCTTT. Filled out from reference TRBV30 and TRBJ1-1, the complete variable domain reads SQTIHQWPATLVQPVGSPLSLECTVEGTSNPNLYWYRQAAGRGLQLLFYSVGIGQISSEVPQNLSASRPQDRQFILSSKKLLLSDSGFYLCAWSPRRAFRAEAFFGQGTRLTVV.

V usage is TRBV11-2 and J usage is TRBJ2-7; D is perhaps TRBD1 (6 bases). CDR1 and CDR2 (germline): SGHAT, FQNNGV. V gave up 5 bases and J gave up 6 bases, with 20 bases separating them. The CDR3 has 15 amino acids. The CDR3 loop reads CASSQGVGAIGEQYF. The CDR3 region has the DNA TGTGCCAGCAGCCAAGGGGTGGGGGCCATTGGCGAGCAGTACTTC.

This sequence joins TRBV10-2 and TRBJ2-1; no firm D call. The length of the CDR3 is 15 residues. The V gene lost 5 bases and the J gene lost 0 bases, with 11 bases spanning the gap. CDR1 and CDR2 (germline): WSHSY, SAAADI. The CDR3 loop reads CASSRRPSSYNEQFF. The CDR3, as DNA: TGCGCCAGCAGTAGACGCCCCAGCTCCTACAATGAGCAGTTCTTC.

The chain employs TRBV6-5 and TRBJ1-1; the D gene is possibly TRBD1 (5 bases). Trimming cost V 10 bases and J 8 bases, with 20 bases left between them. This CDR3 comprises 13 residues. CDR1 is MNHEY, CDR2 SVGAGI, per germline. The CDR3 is CATKGRSFWEAFF. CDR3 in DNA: TGTGCCACCAAGGGGCGTTCATTCTGGGAAGCTTTCTTT.

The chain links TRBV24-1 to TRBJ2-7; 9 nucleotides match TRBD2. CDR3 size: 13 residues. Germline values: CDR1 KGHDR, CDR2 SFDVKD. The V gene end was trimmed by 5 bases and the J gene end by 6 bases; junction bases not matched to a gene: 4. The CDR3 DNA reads TGTGCCACCAGTGGAGGGACTAGCTTCGAGCAGTACTTC. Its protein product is CATSGGTSFEQYF.

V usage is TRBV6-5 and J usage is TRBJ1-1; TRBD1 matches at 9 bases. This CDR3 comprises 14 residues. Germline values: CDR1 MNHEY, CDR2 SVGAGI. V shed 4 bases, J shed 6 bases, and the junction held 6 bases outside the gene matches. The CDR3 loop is CASSSLTGGSEAFF. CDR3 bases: TGTGCCAGCAGTTCTTTAACAGGGGGCTCTGAAGCTTTCTTT.

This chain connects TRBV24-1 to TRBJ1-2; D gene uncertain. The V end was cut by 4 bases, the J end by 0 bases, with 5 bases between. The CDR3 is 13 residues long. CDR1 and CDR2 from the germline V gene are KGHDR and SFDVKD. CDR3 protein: CATSETANYGYTF. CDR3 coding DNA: TGTGCCACCAGTGAGACGGCTAACTATGGCTACACCTTC.